This paragraph covers one TCR beta chain sequence. The antigen remains unidentified. The sample originates from a study of cytomegalovirus exposure and HLA in healthy donors. Study outcomes and limitations: The classifier reportedly diagnosed cytomegalovirus status with high sensitivity and specificity. It was 164 TCR beta chains that were listed as cytomegalovirus-associated.

Germline V CDR1 and CDR2: LNHDA, SQIVND (reference sequence). With V trimmed by 6 bases and J by 8 bases, 12 bases remained unmatched. The CDR3 runs to 14 residues. Here immunoSEQ multiplex PCR was the method, and the copy in TCRdb shows in-frame clones only, minus some. Of 35,000 to 50,000 clones listed, roughly 93% are singletons. The sequencing sample was made of PBMCs. The chain couples TRBV19 to TRBJ1-1, with 7 bases aligning to TRBD1. This receptor was taken from a woman aged 18-29 years in good health and CMV-seronegative. In DNA form, the CDR3 reads TGTGCCAGTAGATTTGGGACAGAAGATAAAGAAGCTTTCTTT. It specifies CASRFGTEDKEAFF.